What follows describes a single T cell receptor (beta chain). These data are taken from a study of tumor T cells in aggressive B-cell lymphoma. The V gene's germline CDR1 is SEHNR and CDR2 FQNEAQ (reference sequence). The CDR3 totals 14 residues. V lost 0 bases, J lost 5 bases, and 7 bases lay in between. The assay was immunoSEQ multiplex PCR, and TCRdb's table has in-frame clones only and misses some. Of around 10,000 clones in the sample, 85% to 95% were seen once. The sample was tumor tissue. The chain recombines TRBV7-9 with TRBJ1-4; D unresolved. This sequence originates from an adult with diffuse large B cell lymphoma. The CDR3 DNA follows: TGTGCCAGCAGCTTAGCGGCCCCGAATGAAAAACTGTTTTTT. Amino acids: CASSLAAPNEKLFF.